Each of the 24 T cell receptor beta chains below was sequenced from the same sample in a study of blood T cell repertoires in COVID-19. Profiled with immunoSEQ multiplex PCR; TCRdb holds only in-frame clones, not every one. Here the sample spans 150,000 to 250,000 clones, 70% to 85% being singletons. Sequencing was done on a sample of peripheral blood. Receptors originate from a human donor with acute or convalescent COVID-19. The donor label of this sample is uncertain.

For the CDR3, the DNA is TGTGCCTGGAGGCTGGGGCCAGATACGCAGTATTTT. Translated, it gives CAWRLGPDTQYF. V and J are TRBV30 and TRBJ2-3, with D possibly matching TRBD1 (5 bases). The CDR3 totals 12 residues. Trimming removed 3 bases at V and 4 bases at J, with 8 bases between. Germline CDR1 is GTSNPN and CDR2 is SVGIG (reference sequence).

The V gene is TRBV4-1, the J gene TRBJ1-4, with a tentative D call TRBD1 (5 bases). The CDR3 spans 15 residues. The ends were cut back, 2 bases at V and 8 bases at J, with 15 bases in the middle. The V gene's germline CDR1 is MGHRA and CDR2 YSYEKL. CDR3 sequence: CASSQMGGGSEKLFF. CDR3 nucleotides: TGCGCCAGCAGCCAAATGGGGGGAGGAAGCGAAAAACTGTTTTTT.

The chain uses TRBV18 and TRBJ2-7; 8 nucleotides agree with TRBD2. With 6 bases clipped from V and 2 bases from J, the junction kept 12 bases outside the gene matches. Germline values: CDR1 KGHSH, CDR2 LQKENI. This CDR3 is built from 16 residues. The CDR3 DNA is TGTGCCAGCTCTCCTGCGGGAGGCAGGATCACCTACGAGCAGTACTTC. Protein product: CASSPAGGRITYEQYF. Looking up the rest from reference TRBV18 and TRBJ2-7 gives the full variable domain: NAGVMQNPRHLVRRRGQEARLRCSPMKGHSHVYWYRQLPEEGLKFMVYLQKENIIDESGMPKERFSAEFPKEGPSILRIQQVVRGDSAAYFCASSPAGGRITYEQYFGPGTRLTVT.

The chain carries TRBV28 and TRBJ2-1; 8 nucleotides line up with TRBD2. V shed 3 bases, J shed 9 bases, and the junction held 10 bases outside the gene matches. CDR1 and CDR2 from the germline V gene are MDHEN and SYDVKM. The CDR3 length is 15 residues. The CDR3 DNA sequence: TGTGCCAGCAGTTTCCCCAGGGTAGCGGGAAGTGAGCAGTTCTTC. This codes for CASSFPRVAGSEQFF.

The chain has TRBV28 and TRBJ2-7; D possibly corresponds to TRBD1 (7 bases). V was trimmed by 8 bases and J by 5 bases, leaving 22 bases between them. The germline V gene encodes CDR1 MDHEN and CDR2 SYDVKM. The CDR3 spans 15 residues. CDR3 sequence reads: CASGRRGRGRNEQYF. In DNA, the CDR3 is TGTGCCAGCGGCCGGAGGGGGCGGGGAAGAAACGAGCAGTACTTC.

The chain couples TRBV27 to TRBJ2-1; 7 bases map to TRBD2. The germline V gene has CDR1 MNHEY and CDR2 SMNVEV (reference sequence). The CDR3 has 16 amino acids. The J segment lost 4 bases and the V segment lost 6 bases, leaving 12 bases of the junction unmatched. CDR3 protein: CASSKPPGLTYNEQFF. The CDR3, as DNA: TGTGCCAGCAGCAAACCTCCGGGACTAACGTACAATGAGCAGTTCTTC.

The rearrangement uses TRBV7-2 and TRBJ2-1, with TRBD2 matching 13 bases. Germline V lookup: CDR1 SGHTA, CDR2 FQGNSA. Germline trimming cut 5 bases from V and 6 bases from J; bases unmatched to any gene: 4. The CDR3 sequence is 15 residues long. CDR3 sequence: CASSRTSGSPNEQFF. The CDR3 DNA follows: TGTGCCAGCAGCAGGACTAGCGGGAGCCCCAATGAGCAGTTCTTC.

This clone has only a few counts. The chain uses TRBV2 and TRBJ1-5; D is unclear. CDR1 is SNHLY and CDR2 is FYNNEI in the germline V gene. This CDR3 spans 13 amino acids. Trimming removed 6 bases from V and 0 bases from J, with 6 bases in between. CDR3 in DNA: TGTGCCAGCAGGTACAGTAGCAATCAGCCCCAGCATTTT. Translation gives CASRYSSNQPQHF.

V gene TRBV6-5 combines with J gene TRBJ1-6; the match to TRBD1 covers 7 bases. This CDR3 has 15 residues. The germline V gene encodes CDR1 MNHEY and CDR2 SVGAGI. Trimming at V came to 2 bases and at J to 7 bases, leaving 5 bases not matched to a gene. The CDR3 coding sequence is TGTGCCAGCAGTTACGAGGGGGCGTGGAATTCACCCCTCCACTTT. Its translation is CASSYEGAWNSPLHF.

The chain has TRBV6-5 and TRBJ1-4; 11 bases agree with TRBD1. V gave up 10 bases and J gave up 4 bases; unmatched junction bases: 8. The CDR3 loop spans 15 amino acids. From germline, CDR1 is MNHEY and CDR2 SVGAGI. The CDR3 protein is CATPGTGGSNEKLFF. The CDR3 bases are TGTGCCACCCCCGGGACAGGGGGAAGTAATGAAAAACTGTTTTTT.

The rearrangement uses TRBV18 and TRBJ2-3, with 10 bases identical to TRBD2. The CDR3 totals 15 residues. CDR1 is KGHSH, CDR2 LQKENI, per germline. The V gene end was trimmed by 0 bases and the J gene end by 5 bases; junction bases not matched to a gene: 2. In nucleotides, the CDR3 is TGTGCCAGCTCACCACCGGCTAGCGGGAGAGATACGCAGTATTTT. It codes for CASSPPASGRDTQYF. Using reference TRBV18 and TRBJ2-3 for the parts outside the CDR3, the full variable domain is NAGVMQNPRHLVRRRGQEARLRCSPMKGHSHVYWYRQLPEEGLKFMVYLQKENIIDESGMPKERFSAEFPKEGPSILRIQQVVRGDSAAYFCASSPPASGRDTQYFGPGTRLTVL.

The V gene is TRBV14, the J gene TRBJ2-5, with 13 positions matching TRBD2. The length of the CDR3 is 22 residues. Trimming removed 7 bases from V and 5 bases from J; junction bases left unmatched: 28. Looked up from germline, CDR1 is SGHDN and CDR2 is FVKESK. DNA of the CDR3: TGTGCCAGCATGGGAGGAACAGACAGGCGGACTAGCGGGAGATTTGGATTGGAGACCCAGTACTTC. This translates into CASMGGTDRRTSGRFGLETQYF.

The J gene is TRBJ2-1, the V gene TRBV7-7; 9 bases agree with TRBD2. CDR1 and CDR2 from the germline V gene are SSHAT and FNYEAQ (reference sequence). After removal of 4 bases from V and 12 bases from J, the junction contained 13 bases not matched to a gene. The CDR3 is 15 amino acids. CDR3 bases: TGTGCCAGCAGCTCAATAGCGGGGGATACAACGGTGCAGTTCTTC. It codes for CASSSIAGDTTVQFF. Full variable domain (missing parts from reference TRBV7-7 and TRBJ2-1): GAGVSQSPRYKVTKRGQDVTLRCDPISSHATLYWYQQALGQGPEFLTYFNYEAQPDKSGLPSDRFSAERPEGSISTLTIQRTEQRDSAMYRCASSSIAGDTTVQFFGPGTRLTVL.

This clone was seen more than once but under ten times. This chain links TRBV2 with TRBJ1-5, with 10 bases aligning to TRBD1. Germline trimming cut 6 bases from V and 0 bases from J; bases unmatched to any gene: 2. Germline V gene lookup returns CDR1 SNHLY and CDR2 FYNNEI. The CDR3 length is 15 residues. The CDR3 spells CASRGTGDSNQPQHF. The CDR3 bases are TGTGCCAGCAGGGGGACAGGGGATAGCAATCAGCCCCAGCATTTT.

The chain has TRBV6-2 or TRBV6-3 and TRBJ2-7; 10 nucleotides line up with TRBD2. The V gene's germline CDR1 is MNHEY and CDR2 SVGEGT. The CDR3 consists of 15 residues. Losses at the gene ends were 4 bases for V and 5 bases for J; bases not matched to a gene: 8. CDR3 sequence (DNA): TGTGCCAGCAGTTTACTAGCGGGGCGCAGGAACGAGCAGTACTTC. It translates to CASSLLAGRRNEQYF.

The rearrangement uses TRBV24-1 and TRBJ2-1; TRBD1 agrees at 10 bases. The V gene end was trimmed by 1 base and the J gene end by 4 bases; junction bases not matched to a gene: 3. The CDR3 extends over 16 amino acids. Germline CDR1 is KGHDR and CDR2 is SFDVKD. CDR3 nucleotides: TGTGCCACCAGTGATTTAGGGGACAGGGGTTACAATGAGCAGTTCTTC. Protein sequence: CATSDLGDRGYNEQFF.

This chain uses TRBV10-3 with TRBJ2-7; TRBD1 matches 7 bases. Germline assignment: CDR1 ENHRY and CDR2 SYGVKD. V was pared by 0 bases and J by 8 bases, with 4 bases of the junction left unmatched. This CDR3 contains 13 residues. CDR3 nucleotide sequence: TGTGCCATCAGTGAGTCGGAGACAGGGCAGCAGTACTTC. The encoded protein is CAISESETGQQYF.

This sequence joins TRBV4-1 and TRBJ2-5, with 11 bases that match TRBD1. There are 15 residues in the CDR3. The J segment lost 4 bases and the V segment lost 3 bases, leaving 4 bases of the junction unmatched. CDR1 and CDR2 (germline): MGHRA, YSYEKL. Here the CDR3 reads CASSQGQGGVETQYF. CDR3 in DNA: TGCGCCAGCAGCCAGGGACAGGGGGGAGTAGAGACCCAGTACTTC.

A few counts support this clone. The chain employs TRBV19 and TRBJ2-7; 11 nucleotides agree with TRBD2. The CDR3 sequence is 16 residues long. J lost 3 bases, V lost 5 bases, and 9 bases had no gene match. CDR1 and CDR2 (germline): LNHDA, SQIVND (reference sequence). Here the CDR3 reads CASSDIGTSGNYEQYF. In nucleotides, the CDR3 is TGTGCCAGTAGTGACATAGGGACTAGCGGCAACTACGAGCAGTACTTC.

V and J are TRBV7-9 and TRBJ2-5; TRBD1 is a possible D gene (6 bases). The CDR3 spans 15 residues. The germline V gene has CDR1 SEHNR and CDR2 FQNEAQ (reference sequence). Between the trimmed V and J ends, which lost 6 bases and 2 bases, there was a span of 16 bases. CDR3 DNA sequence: TGTGCCAGCAGTATAGGGGGTGGGGCACAAGAGACCCAGTACTTC. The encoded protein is CASSIGGGAQETQYF.

The CDR3 here is CASSRQGAGTDTQYF. The CDR3 DNA reads as TGCGCCAGCAGCCGACAGGGGGCCGGCACAGATACGCAGTATTTT. This sequence joins TRBV5-1 and TRBJ2-3; TRBD1 matches at 10 bases. Germline CDR1 reads SGHRS; CDR2 reads YFSETQ. Unmatched junction bases numbered 3, after V lost 4 bases and J lost 1 base. The CDR3 is made up of 15 amino acids. Looking up the rest from reference TRBV5-1 and TRBJ2-3 gives the full variable domain: KAGVTQTPRYLIKTRGQQVTLSCSPISGHRSVSWYQQTPGQGLQFLFEYFSETQRNKGNFPGRFSGRQFSNSRSEMNVSTLELGDSALYLCASSRQGAGTDTQYFGPGTRLTVL.

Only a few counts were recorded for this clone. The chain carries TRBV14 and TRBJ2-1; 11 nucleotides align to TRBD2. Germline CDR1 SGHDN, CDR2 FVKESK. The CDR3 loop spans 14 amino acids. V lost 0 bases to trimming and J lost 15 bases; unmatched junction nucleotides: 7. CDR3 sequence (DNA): TGTGCCAGCAGCCAAGAGGTACTAGCGGGAGTTTTGTTCTTC. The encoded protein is CASSQEVLAGVLFF.

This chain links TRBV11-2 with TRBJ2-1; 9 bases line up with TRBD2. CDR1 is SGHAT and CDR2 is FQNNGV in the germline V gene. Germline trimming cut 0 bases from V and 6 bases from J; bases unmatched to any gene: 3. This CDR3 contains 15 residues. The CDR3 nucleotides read TGTGCCAGCAGCTTAGAGGCGGGAGGGCGCAATGAGCAGTTCTTC. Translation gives CASSLEAGGRNEQFF.

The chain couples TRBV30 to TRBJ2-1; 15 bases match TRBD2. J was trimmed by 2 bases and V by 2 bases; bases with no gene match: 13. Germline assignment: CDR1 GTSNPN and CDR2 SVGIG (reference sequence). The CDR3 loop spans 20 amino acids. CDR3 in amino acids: CAWSLPRTSGGAVPYNEQFF. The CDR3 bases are TGTGCCTGGAGTCTCCCTAGGACTAGCGGGGGGGCCGTCCCCTACAATGAGCAGTTCTTC.